This is a list of T cell receptor beta chains from one sample in a study of cytomegalovirus exposure and HLA in healthy donors. Measured with immunoSEQ multiplex PCR; TCRdb has only the in-frame clones, and not every one. Counted here are over 200,000 clones, around nine tenths occurring once; the ten biggest clones make up roughly 2%. What was sequenced was PBMCs. These receptors were taken from a woman under 30 in good health and CMV-seropositive. Each CDR3 is given with its conserved first and last residue. Each record gives: V gene, D gene, J gene, clone size, CDR3 DNA, CDR3 protein. D genes are given only for firm matches. Not all rows give a size; the values are once, few, many and, for expanded clones, a class.

v_gene: TRBV11-2
d_gene: .
j_gene: TRBJ2-5
abundance: .
CDR3nt: TGTGCCAGCAGCTTCTCCCCCCCGGAGACCCAGTACTTC
CDR3aa: CASSFSPPETQYF

v_gene: TRBV6-1
d_gene: .
j_gene: TRBJ1-1
abundance: few
CDR3nt: TGTGCCAGCAGTGATGTGAGTTTCTGGAACACTGAAGCTTTCTTT
CDR3aa: CASSDVSFWNTEAFF

v_gene: TRBV6-6
d_gene: TRBD2
j_gene: TRBJ2-2
abundance: .
CDR3nt: TGTGCCAGCAGTTTAGCGGGAGGGCCTGGAACCGGGGAGCTGTTTTTT
CDR3aa: CASSLAGGPGTGELFF

v_gene: TRBV19
d_gene: TRBD1
j_gene: TRBJ2-7
abundance: few
CDR3nt: TGTGCCAGTAGCCTACAGGGGCCCAACGAGCAGTACTTC
CDR3aa: CASSLQGPNEQYF

v_gene: TRBV27
d_gene: .
j_gene: TRBJ1-5
abundance: .
CDR3nt: TGTGCCAGCAGTTCCGGGTATAGCAATCAGCCCCAGCATTTT
CDR3aa: CASSSGYSNQPQHF

v_gene: TRBV5-5
d_gene: TRBD1
j_gene: TRBJ2-7
abundance: .
CDR3nt: TGTGCCAGCAGCCGAGGACAGGGGGCGAACTACGAGCAGTACTTC
CDR3aa: CASSRGQGANYEQYF

v_gene: TRBV7-3
d_gene: TRBD1
j_gene: TRBJ2-5
abundance: .
CDR3nt: TGTGCCAGCAGCCCAACAGGGGGCGGAGAGACCCAGTACTTC
CDR3aa: CASSPTGGGETQYF

v_gene: TRBV6-1
d_gene: TRBD2
j_gene: TRBJ2-1
abundance: .
CDR3nt: TGTGCCAGCAGTGAGGAGGCTAGCGGATTCCTGGGGGAGCAGTTCTTC
CDR3aa: CASSEEASGFLGEQFF

v_gene: TRBV7-9
d_gene: TRBD2
j_gene: TRBJ2-7
abundance: .
CDR3nt: TGTGCCAGCAGCTTATCTAGCGGATTCTCCTACGAGCAGTACTTC
CDR3aa: CASSLSSGFSYEQYF

v_gene: TRBV7-9
d_gene: .
j_gene: TRBJ2-7
abundance: many
CDR3nt: TGTGCCAGCAGAGAGGGCTCGTACGGGCCTTACGAGCAGTACTTC
CDR3aa: CASREGSYGPYEQYF

v_gene: TRBV2
d_gene: .
j_gene: TRBJ2-4
abundance: .
CDR3nt: TGTGCCAGCAGTGACCAGGGGGTCGGGGGAAACATTCAGTACTTC
CDR3aa: CASSDQGVGGNIQYF

v_gene: TRBV2
d_gene: .
j_gene: TRBJ1-1
abundance: .
CDR3nt: TGTGCCAGCAACTACGTCATCTCGAACACTGAAGCTTTCTTT
CDR3aa: CASNYVISNTEAFF

v_gene: TRBV15
d_gene: .
j_gene: TRBJ2-4
abundance: .
CDR3nt: TGTGCCACCAGCAGAGCGGACTTGCTAGCCAAAAACATTCAGTACTTC
CDR3aa: CATSRADLLAKNIQYF

v_gene: TRBV28
d_gene: TRBD1
j_gene: TRBJ2-7
abundance: .
CDR3nt: TGTGCCAGCAGTGGTCAACAGGGGGCCTTTTACGAGCAGTACTTC
CDR3aa: CASSGQQGAFYEQYF

v_gene: TRBV15
d_gene: TRBD1
j_gene: TRBJ1-4
abundance: .
CDR3nt: TGTGCCACCAGCAGAGAAAGGACAGGGTCTGAAAAACTGTTTTTT
CDR3aa: CATSRERTGSEKLFF

v_gene: TRBV5-1
d_gene: TRBD2
j_gene: TRBJ2-2
abundance: .
CDR3nt: TGCGCCAGCAGCTTGCCACTAGCGGGAGTGATCACCGGGGAGCTGTTTTTT
CDR3aa: CASSLPLAGVITGELFF

v_gene: TRBV7-9
d_gene: TRBD2
j_gene: TRBJ2-3
abundance: .
CDR3nt: TGTGCCAGCAGCTTAGCTTCTAGCGGGATACACACAGATACGCAGTATTTT
CDR3aa: CASSLASSGIHTDTQYF

v_gene: TRBV6-6
d_gene: TRBD1
j_gene: TRBJ1-4
abundance: .
CDR3nt: TGTGCCAGCAGTTACGCCGGGACAGAAGGGGGAAAACTGTTTTTT
CDR3aa: CASSYAGTEGGKLFF

v_gene: TRBV21-1
d_gene: .
j_gene: TRBJ2-7
abundance: .
CDR3nt: TGTGCCAGCAGCAAAGGGCGAACAGGATCCTACGAGCAGTACTTC
CDR3aa: CASSKGRTGSYEQYF

v_gene: TRBV5-1
d_gene: TRBD1
j_gene: TRBJ2-5
abundance: .
CDR3nt: TGCGCCAGCAGCTTAGGGACAGGGGGCTTTCAAGAGACCCAGTACTTC
CDR3aa: CASSLGTGGFQETQYF

v_gene: TRBV25-1
d_gene: .
j_gene: TRBJ2-7
abundance: .
CDR3nt: TGTGCCAGCAGTGACCTATACGAGCAGTACTTC
CDR3aa: CASSDLYEQYF

v_gene: TRBV15
d_gene: .
j_gene: TRBJ1-5
abundance: few
CDR3nt: TGTGCCACCAGCAGAGGCACAGGGAACCAGCCCCAGCATTTT
CDR3aa: CATSRGTGNQPQHF

v_gene: TRBV11-3
d_gene: TRBD2
j_gene: TRBJ2-1
abundance: .
CDR3nt: TGTGCCAGCAGCCCGACTAGCGGGAGCTACAATGAGCAGTTCTTC
CDR3aa: CASSPTSGSYNEQFF

v_gene: TRBV10-3
d_gene: TRBD1
j_gene: TRBJ2-7
abundance: .
CDR3nt: TGTGCCATCAGGGGACAGGGATTCCACGAGCAGTACTTC
CDR3aa: CAIRGQGFHEQYF

v_gene: TRBV29-1
d_gene: .
j_gene: TRBJ2-7
abundance: .
CDR3nt: TGCAGCGTTGAATGGGCCGGAGGACCCTACGAGCAGTACTTC
CDR3aa: CSVEWAGGPYEQYF

v_gene: TRBV28
d_gene: TRBD2
j_gene: TRBJ2-7
abundance: .
CDR3nt: TGTGCCAGCAGTTTAGGGGGAGGGCTAGGTGAGCAGTACTTC
CDR3aa: CASSLGGGLGEQYF

v_gene: TRBV4-1
d_gene: .
j_gene: TRBJ2-3
abundance: .
CDR3nt: TGCGCCAGCAGCCAAGAACGGAAGGGAGTAACAGATACGCAGTATTTT
CDR3aa: CASSQERKGVTDTQYF